Shown below are 25 T cell receptor beta chains from a single sample sequenced in a study of shared clonotypes between healthy human individuals. Only in-frame clones appear in the TCRdb table, and some are missing; sequencing was by immunoSEQ multiplex PCR. The repertoire holds about 2.1 million clones, with 90% to 95% as singletons. Naive CD8 populations comprised CD45RO-negative cells positively selected for CCR7, excluding terminally differentiated effector memory CD45RA+ cells. The specimen was naive CD8+ T cells from PBMCs. The receptors come from a man younger than 35 in good health. Some clones in this sample may be carry-over from other donors' samples.

The gene calls are TRBV27 and TRBJ2-6; the D call may be TRBD1 or TRBD2 (5 bases each). V gave up 5 bases and J gave up 2 bases, with 13 bases separating them. Germline V gene lookup returns CDR1 MNHEY and CDR2 SMNVEV (reference sequence). This CDR3 contains 16 residues. The CDR3, as DNA: TGTGCCAGCAGTCCGGGGACGGCCACTGGGGCCAACGTCCTGACTTTC. Translated: CASSPGTATGANVLTF. Based on the CDR3 plus reference TRBV27 and TRBJ2-6, the full variable domain is EAQVTQNPRYLITVTGKKLTVTCSQNMNHEYMSWYRQDPGLGLRQIYYSMNVEVTDKGDVPEGYKVSRKEKRNFPLILESPSPNQTSLYFCASSPGTATGANVLTFGAGSRLTVL.

J is TRBJ2-4 and V is TRBV15, with 8 bases matching TRBD1. The V gene end was trimmed by 0 bases and the J gene end by 11 bases; junction bases not matched to a gene: 9. Germline V gene sequence: CDR1 LNHNV, CDR2 YYDKDF (reference sequence). The length of the CDR3 is 15 residues. The CDR3 coding sequence is TGTGCCACCAGCAGAGAGTCAACAGGGGGTGTCGTTCAGTACTTC. Translated, it gives CATSRESTGGVVQYF. Filled out from reference TRBV15 and TRBJ2-4, the complete variable domain reads DAMVIQNPRYQVTQFGKPVTLSCSQTLNHNVMYWYQQKSSQAPKLLFHYYDKDFNNEADTPDNFQSRRPNTSFCFLDIRSPGLGDTAMYLCATSRESTGGVVQYFGAGTRLSVL.

The chain links TRBV27 to TRBJ1-1, with TRBD1 matching over 8 bases. The germline V gene has CDR1 MNHEY and CDR2 SMNVEV (reference sequence). The CDR3 spans 15 residues. The trim removed 7 bases at V and 0 bases at J, leaving 7 bases unmatched. The CDR3 region has the DNA TGTGCCAGCAACGAGAGGGACAGGATGAACACTGAAGCTTTCTTT. It translates to CASNERDRMNTEAFF.

V and J are TRBV9 and TRBJ2-2, with 10 bases fitting TRBD1. V was clipped by 0 bases and J by 4 bases; unmatched bases: 6. The CDR3 covers 17 residues. Per the germline V gene, CDR1 is SGDLS and CDR2 is YYNGEE. The CDR3 sequence: CASSVDEGQGFTGELFF. The CDR3 DNA reads TGTGCCAGCAGCGTAGACGAGGGACAGGGGTTCACCGGGGAGCTGTTTTTT.

This chain links TRBV10-2 with TRBJ1-6, with 7 bases fitting TRBD1. The trim removed 6 bases at V and 5 bases at J, leaving 10 bases unmatched. Germline V gives CDR1 WSHSY, CDR2 SAAADI. The CDR3 sequence is 16 residues long. This CDR3 reads CASRPRQGPNNSPLHF. The CDR3 nucleotides read TGCGCCAGCAGACCAAGACAGGGCCCAAATAATTCACCCCTCCACTTT.

V is TRBV4-2 and J is TRBJ2-2; D may be TRBD1 or TRBD2 (5 bases each). CDR3 length: 14 amino acids. Trimming removed 7 bases at V and 5 bases at J, with 14 bases between. Germline-derived CDR1 and CDR2 are LGHNA and YNFKEQ. The chain's CDR3 is CASTEFEGTGELFF. CDR3 in DNA: TGTGCCAGCACCGAATTTGAGGGGACCGGGGAGCTGTTTTTT.

Of note for this clone: The same CDR3 is also encoded by other DNA sequences in this sample. The rearrangement uses TRBV19 and TRBJ1-1, with D unclear. This CDR3 spans 14 amino acids. Trimming left V 3 bases short and J 0 bases short, with 8 bases between. The germline V gene has CDR1 LNHDA and CDR2 SQIVND (reference sequence). In nucleotides, the CDR3 is TGTGCCAGTAGTATTAGGGCCGTGAACACTGAAGCTTTCTTT. Translated: CASSIRAVNTEAFF.

The chain's CDR3 is CASSLARTAEQYF. The CDR3 DNA sequence: TGTGCCAGCAGCTTAGCCCGGACAGCCGAGCAGTACTTC. This chain joins TRBV11-2 and TRBJ2-7; perhaps TRBD1 as D (6 bases). CDR3 length equals 13 residues. Germline lookup yields CDR1 SGHAT and CDR2 FQNNGV. V was clipped by 1 base and J by 6 bases, with 10 bases between them.

The DNA for the CDR3 is TGTGCCAGCAGCTCCAAAGGGACATCCCCGGTTGATGAGCAGTTCTTC. Encoded protein: CASSSKGTSPVDEQFF. The chain carries TRBV7-9 and TRBJ2-1; tentatively, D is TRBD1 (6 bases). The CDR3 is made up of 16 amino acids. The ends were cut back, 4 bases at V and 8 bases at J, with 21 bases in the middle. CDR1 SEHNR and CDR2 FQNEAQ come from the germline V gene (reference sequence).

The chain recombines TRBV29-1 with TRBJ2-7; D remains ambiguous. V lost 4 bases and J 2 bases, leaving 12 bases between the germline ends. Germline CDR1 reads SQVTM; CDR2 reads ANQGSEA. The CDR3 contains 13 residues. As DNA, the CDR3 is TGCAGCGTTGTGGAGACCCACCCCTACGAGCAGTACTTC. Protein: CSVVETHPYEQYF.

This clone showed up just a few times. The chain employs TRBV27 and TRBJ1-5; 10 nucleotides line up with TRBD1. The CDR3 runs to 16 residues. CDR1 and CDR2 from the germline V gene are MNHEY and SMNVEV (reference sequence). With V trimmed by 6 bases and J by 0 bases, 5 bases remained unmatched. The CDR3 reads CASSPRDRGSNQPQHF. The CDR3 DNA is TGTGCCAGCAGCCCTCGGGACAGGGGTAGCAATCAGCCCCAGCATTTT.

The chain recombines TRBV18 with TRBJ2-5, with D possibly TRBD1 on 6 matching bases. V was trimmed by 3 bases and J by 2 bases, leaving 10 bases between them. There are 14 residues in the CDR3. In germline, CDR1 is KGHSH, CDR2 LQKENI. The DNA for the CDR3 is TGTGCCAGCTCACCGACGGACAGTCAAGAGACCCAGTACTTC. It specifies CASSPTDSQETQYF. The complete variable domain, with remaining parts taken from reference TRBV18 and TRBJ2-5, reads NAGVMQNPRHLVRRRGQEARLRCSPMKGHSHVYWYRQLPEEGLKFMVYLQKENIIDESGMPKERFSAEFPKEGPSILRIQQVVRGDSAAYFCASSPTDSQETQYFGPGTRLLVL.

The rearrangement joins TRBV28 to TRBJ2-7; D uncertain. V lost 10 bases and J 2 bases, leaving 9 bases between the germline ends. This CDR3 is 11 amino acids long. Looked up from germline, CDR1 is MDHEN and CDR2 is SYDVKM. This CDR3 is CATLRAYEQYF. CDR3 nucleotide sequence: TGTGCCACCTTAAGGGCCTACGAGCAGTACTTC. The whole variable domain, remainder taken from reference TRBV28 and TRBJ2-7, is DVKVTQSSRYLVKRTGEKVFLECVQDMDHENMFWYRQDPGLGLRLIYFSYDVKMKEKGDIPEGYSVSREKKERFSLILESASTNQTSMYLCATLRAYEQYFGPGTRLTVT.

This clone showed up just a few times. The V gene is TRBV4-1, the J gene TRBJ1-1, with 7 bases fitting TRBD1. Germline trimming cut 1 base from V and 6 bases from J; bases unmatched to any gene: 17. Germline CDR1 reads MGHRA; CDR2 reads YSYEKL. The CDR3 is 18 residues long. The CDR3 sequence: CASSQALLSGTVGSEAFF. The CDR3 nucleotides are TGCGCCAGCAGCCAAGCCCTCCTTTCCGGGACAGTAGGATCTGAAGCTTTCTTT.

The chain combines TRBV2 with TRBJ1-1; possibly TRBD1 for D (6 bases). There are 16 residues in the CDR3. The V end was cut by 3 bases, the J end by 5 bases, with 19 bases between. Germline V gene sequence: CDR1 SNHLY, CDR2 FYNNEI. CDR3 region: CASSERAGALLTEAFF. CDR3 bases: TGTGCCAGCAGTGAGAGGGCAGGGGCGCTCCTGACTGAAGCTTTCTTT. The entire variable domain, with the rest obtained from reference TRBV2 and TRBJ1-1, is as follows: EPEVTQTPSHQVTQMGQEVILRCVPISNHLYFYWYRQILGQKVEFLVSFYNNEISEKSEIFDDQFSVERPDGSNFTLKIRSTKLEDSAMYFCASSERAGALLTEAFFGQGTRLTVV.

The chain recombines TRBV27 with TRBJ2-7, with a weak D call TRBD2 (5 bases). The length of the CDR3 is 14 residues. Trimming shortened V by 7 bases and J by 6 bases, and 19 bases separated the two germline ends. The germline CDR1 and CDR2 sequences are MNHEY and SMNVEV (reference sequence). The CDR3 loop reads CASIEGGGWGEQYF. The CDR3 nucleotides are TGTGCCAGCATCGAAGGAGGCGGGTGGGGCGAGCAGTACTTC.

This clone was counted between two and nine times. V usage is TRBV11-3 and J usage is TRBJ2-2; 7 nucleotides line up with TRBD1. V was pared by 5 bases and J by 2 bases, with 8 bases of the junction left unmatched. The CDR3 is 16 amino acids. The V gene's germline CDR1 is SGHNT and CDR2 YENEEA. The CDR3 nucleotides read TGTGCCAGCAGCCTTTCCCGGGACAGCAACACCGGGGAGCTGTTTTTT. It encodes CASSLSRDSNTGELFF.

The chain is built from TRBV11-2 and TRBJ1-4, with D unresolved. Deletions cut 4 bases from V and 3 bases from J, with 9 bases between. The CDR3 length is 14 residues. Germline V gene sequence: CDR1 SGHAT, CDR2 FQNNGV. The CDR3 sequence: CASSSIWSNEKLFF. CDR3 coding DNA: TGTGCCAGCAGCTCTATTTGGTCTAATGAAAAACTGTTTTTT.

V gene TRBV10-1 combines with J gene TRBJ2-1; the D gene is possibly TRBD2 (6 bases). V was clipped by 10 bases and J by 7 bases, with 17 bases between them. Germline lookup yields CDR1 WNHNN and CDR2 SYGVQD (reference sequence). The CDR3 contains 13 residues. CDR3 protein: CANRFSRGNEQFF. CDR3 sequence (DNA): TGCGCCAACCGTTTTTCTCGGGGGAATGAGCAGTTCTTC.

V usage is TRBV5-1 and J usage is TRBJ1-1; maybe TRBD1 (6 bases). Per the germline V gene, CDR1 is SGHRS and CDR2 is YFSETQ. The CDR3 runs to 16 residues. Trimming cost V 4 bases and J 1 base, with 17 bases left between them. CDR3 DNA sequence: TGCGCCAGCAGCGACCCCCACAGGGTCCGGAACACTGAAGCTTTCTTT. Translating it yields CASSDPHRVRNTEAFF. The variable domain in full, completed from reference TRBV5-1 and TRBJ1-1, reads KAGVTQTPRYLIKTRGQQVTLSCSPISGHRSVSWYQQTPGQGLQFLFEYFSETQRNKGNFPGRFSGRQFSNSRSEMNVSTLELGDSALYLCASSDPHRVRNTEAFFGQGTRLTVV.

This sequence joins TRBV11-2 and TRBJ2-7; 7 bases line up with TRBD2. Germline-derived CDR1 and CDR2 are SGHAT and FQNNGV. Losses at the gene ends were 1 base for V and 7 bases for J; bases not matched to a gene: 10. This CDR3 has 15 residues. The CDR3 bases are TGTGCCAGCAGCTTAGTGGGGCTAGCGGAAGGGGAGCAGTACTTC. Its translation is CASSLVGLAEGEQYF.

In DNA, the CDR3 is TGTGCCAGCAGCTTAAGGGACAGGATTTCTGAGCAGTACTTC. As protein: CASSLRDRISEQYF. This rearrangement joins TRBV11-2 to TRBJ2-7, with 8 positions matching TRBD1. The V segment lost 2 bases and the J segment 7 bases; nucleotides outside the gene matches: 7. The CDR3 length is 14 residues. Germline CDR1 and CDR2: SGHAT and FQNNGV.

The rearrangement uses TRBV29-1 and TRBJ2-7, with 7 bases identical to TRBD1. The CDR3 runs to 15 residues. Unmatched junction bases numbered 13, after V lost 6 bases and J lost 2 bases. Germline assignment: CDR1 SQVTM and CDR2 ANQGSEA. CDR3 residues: CSVELSGGTPYEQYF. DNA of the CDR3: TGCAGCGTCGAACTGTCAGGGGGAACCCCCTACGAGCAGTACTTC.

The gene calls are TRBV9 and TRBJ2-7; 11 bases align to TRBD2. V dropped 4 bases and J dropped 1; count of bases not matched to a gene: 7. The CDR3 contains 16 residues. Germline V gene sequence: CDR1 SGDLS, CDR2 YYNGEE. CDR3 amino acids: CASSPSGRSPSYEQYF. CDR3 nucleotides: TGTGCCAGCAGCCCTAGCGGGAGGAGTCCGTCCTACGAGCAGTACTTC.

V is TRBV27 and J is TRBJ2-7; 11 positions agree with TRBD2. J lost 6 bases, V lost 0 bases, and 7 bases had no gene match. Per germline, CDR1 MNHEY and CDR2 SMNVEV (reference sequence). The length of the CDR3 is 16 residues. CDR3: CASSLSITSGRREQYF. In nucleotides, the CDR3 is TGTGCCAGCAGTTTATCTATCACTAGCGGGAGACGCGAGCAGTACTTC.